This TCR beta chain was recorded in a study of CD8+ T cells in alopecia areata. Study summary: Treated patients were scored for severity by percent of scalp affected.

Treatment here: oral pan-JAK inhibitor, 5-10 mg twice daily. In each case, RNA was isolated and then reverse transcribed into cDNA as the sequencing template. Profiling relied on immunoSEQ multiplex PCR, and the TCRdb table lists in-frame clones only, not all of them. The table includes 200,000 to 250,000 clones, under 60% detected once. The study, taken as a whole, reports: While patients received tofacitinib, many expanded lesional clones remained present in scalp and blood.

This clone was observed a handful of times. The antigen remains unidentified. Source: CD4+ T cells sorted from blood, taken at week 4, from a patient treated with tofacitinib. The sequence was collected from a human donor with alopecia areata.

CDR3 protein: CASSYSQGRAEAFF. The CDR3 DNA follows: TGTGCCAGCAGTTACTCCCAAGGCCGGGCTGAAGCTTTCTTT. The V gene is TRBV6-6, the J gene TRBJ1-1; the D is unclear. The CDR3 extends over 14 amino acids. Trimming pared 0 bases from V and 6 bases from J, leaving 11 bases between. Germline lookup yields CDR1 MNHNY and CDR2 SVGAGI (reference sequence).